Shown below are 19 T cell receptor beta chains from a single sample sequenced in a study of blood T cell repertoires in COVID-19. TCRdb's table, derived via immunoSEQ multiplex PCR, lists solely in-frame clones and lacks some. The table lists tens of thousands of clones, around 85% of them singletons. The sample taken for sequencing was peripheral blood. Receptor source: a man in his sixties with acute or convalescent COVID-19.

The J gene is TRBJ2-3, the V gene TRBV30; TRBD2 aligns across 14 bases. The ends lost 2 bases at V and 5 bases at J; junction bases unmatched: 6. From germline, CDR1 is GTSNPN and CDR2 SVGIG (reference sequence). This CDR3 contains 16 residues. CDR3 residues: CAWSWTSGGSGDTQYF. For the CDR3, the DNA is TGTGCCTGGAGTTGGACTAGCGGGGGGTCTGGAGATACGCAGTATTTT.

The rearrangement links TRBV15 to TRBJ1-6, with no clear D. V was shortened by 0 bases and J by 3 bases, with 3 bases between the two germline ends. This CDR3 is built from 14 residues. Germline CDR1 reads LNHNV; CDR2 reads YYDKDF (reference sequence). The DNA for the CDR3 is TGTGCCACCAGCAGAGATAACTATAATTCACCCCTCCACTTT. This gives the protein CATSRDNYNSPLHF.

The sample holds one count of this clone. CDR3 amino acids: CASSSQPNSNQPQHF. The CDR3 nucleotides read TGTGCCAGTAGTTCACAGCCGAATAGCAATCAGCCCCAGCATTTT. V is TRBV19 and J is TRBJ1-5; D gene unclear. Germline V gene lookup returns CDR1 LNHDA and CDR2 SQIVND (reference sequence). V was trimmed by 5 bases and J by 0 bases, leaving 11 bases between them. The CDR3 is 15 residues long.

This clone was seen a single time. The chain recombines TRBV11-2 with TRBJ2-3; no clear D gene. The germline CDR1 and CDR2 sequences are SGHAT and FQNNGV. This CDR3 region has 16 residues. Trimming took off 5 bases at V and 1 base at J, with 16 bases between the two ends. CDR3 coding DNA: TGTGCCAGCAGCGTACAGCCGTCGTCTGGCACAGATACGCAGTATTTT. Its protein product is CASSVQPSSGTDTQYF. Using reference TRBV11-2 and TRBJ2-3 for the parts outside the CDR3, the full variable domain is EAGVAQSPRYKIIEKRQSVAFWCNPISGHATLYWYQQILGQGPKLLIQFQNNGVVDDSQLPKDRFSAERLKGVDSTLKIQPAKLEDSAVYLCASSVQPSSGTDTQYFGPGTRLTVL.

The chain combines TRBV10-2 with TRBJ2-3; D may be TRBD2 (6 bases). The germline V and J ends were trimmed by 0 bases and 2 bases, with 15 bases remaining between them. CDR3 size: 17 residues. CDR1 is WSHSY and CDR2 is SAAADI in the germline V gene. The DNA for the CDR3 is TGCGCCAGCAGTGAGTCGGCGGGATGGGCGTACACAGATACGCAGTATTTT. The encoded protein is CASSESAGWAYTDTQYF.

The genes are TRBV14 and TRBJ1-6; D is perhaps TRBD1 (6 bases). The CDR3 covers 14 residues. From germline, CDR1 is SGHDN and CDR2 FVKESK. V dropped 0 bases and J dropped 11 bases, with 11 bases sitting between them. CDR3 loop: CASSQDVGGPPLHF. In DNA, the CDR3 is TGTGCCAGCAGCCAAGATGTCGGGGGGCCACCCCTCCACTTT.

V usage is TRBV6-1 and J usage is TRBJ2-5, with 7 bases identical to TRBD2. The CDR3 extends over 16 amino acids. V dropped 4 bases and J dropped 5; count of bases not matched to a gene: 13. CDR1 and CDR2 from the germline V gene are MNHNS and SASEGT. In nucleotides, the CDR3 is TGTGCCAGCAGTGTTCAAGCGGGGCCGGTTGTGGAGACCCAGTACTTC. Its protein is CASSVQAGPVVETQYF.

The chain uses TRBV24-1 and TRBJ2-2, with TRBD1 matching over 8 bases. The CDR3 extends over 16 amino acids. The V gene's germline CDR1 is KGHDR and CDR2 SFDVKD. The J segment lost 6 bases and the V segment lost 0 bases, leaving 5 bases of the junction unmatched. The CDR3 is CATSDLRTGSAGELFF. CDR3 coding DNA: TGTGCCACCAGTGATTTGCGGACAGGGAGTGCCGGGGAGCTGTTTTTT.

The V gene is TRBV6-5, the J gene TRBJ1-1; D gene uncertain. Per germline, CDR1 MNHEY and CDR2 SVGAGI. V gave up 4 bases and J gave up 0 bases, with 6 bases separating them. The CDR3 consists of 13 residues. The CDR3 region is CASSSQMNTEAFF. The CDR3 coding sequence is TGTGCCAGCAGTTCCCAGATGAACACTGAAGCTTTCTTT.

This chain uses TRBV18 with TRBJ1-5; 7 nucleotides match TRBD1. The CDR3 covers 15 residues. Germline-derived CDR1 and CDR2 are KGHSH and LQKENI. V gave up 2 bases and J gave up 6 bases; unmatched junction bases: 7. The CDR3 loop is CASSPETGVVQPQHF. The CDR3 DNA follows: TGTGCCAGCTCACCAGAAACAGGGGTGGTTCAGCCCCAGCATTTT.

This clone appeared once. This sequence joins TRBV9 and TRBJ1-3; the D gene is possibly TRBD1 (6 bases). The CDR3 runs to 16 residues. V gave up 0 bases and J gave up 0 bases, with 10 bases separating them. The germline V gene has CDR1 SGDLS and CDR2 YYNGEE. The CDR3 loop reads CASSVGGTHSGNTIYF. The CDR3 DNA is TGTGCCAGCAGCGTAGGTGGGACACACTCTGGAAACACCATATATTTT.

The V call is TRBV14, the J call TRBJ1-2; D ambiguous. V dropped 5 bases and J dropped 2 bases, with 12 bases sitting between them. The CDR3 consists of 14 residues. From germline, CDR1 is SGHDN and CDR2 FVKESK. As DNA, the CDR3 is TGTGCCAGCAGCGAAACGAGAAACAACTATGGCTACACCTTC. Translated: CASSETRNNYGYTF.

The chain has TRBV15 and TRBJ2-2; TRBD1 agrees at 10 bases. J lost 5 bases, V lost 9 bases, and 9 bases had no gene match. The V gene's germline CDR1 is LNHNV and CDR2 YYDKDF (reference sequence). The CDR3 is 15 residues long. The CDR3 DNA sequence: TGTGCCACGACCACCGGGACAGGGGAAACCGGGGAGCTGTTTTTT. Translated: CATTTGTGETGELFF.

The chain links TRBV19 to TRBJ2-7, with 9 bases aligning to TRBD1. Germline CDR1 is LNHDA and CDR2 is SQIVND (reference sequence). The CDR3 is 14 amino acids. V trimming: 5 bases; J trimming: 6 bases; junction bases outside the gene matches: 8. CDR3 bases: TGTGCCAGTAGTCCGGGACAGGGCCCCCTCGAGCAGTACTTC. Protein: CASSPGQGPLEQYF.

The J gene is TRBJ1-3, the V gene TRBV6-5; D might be TRBD1 (5 bases). Trimming cost V 0 bases and J 0 bases, with 9 bases left between them. Germline-derived CDR1 and CDR2 are MNHEY and SVGAGI. This CDR3 contains 16 residues. Written as DNA, the CDR3 is TGTGCCAGCAGTTACTCGACAGCTTTCTCTGGAAACACCATATATTTT. The encoded protein is CASSYSTAFSGNTIYF.

This chain connects TRBV21-1 to TRBJ1-5; whether TRBD1, the table's D call, matches the DNA was not checked. TRBV21-1 constitutes a pseudogene. This CDR3 region has 17 residues. CDR3 sequence: CASSKEGTGDSNQPQHF. As DNA, the CDR3 is TGTGCCAGCAGCAAAGAGGGAACAGGGGATAGCAATCAGCCCCAGCATTTT.

This clone appeared a few times. The CDR3 reads CASSLEANTEAFF. CDR3 in DNA: TGTGCCAGCAGCTTAGAGGCGAACACTGAAGCTTTCTTT. This rearrangement joins TRBV11-3 to TRBJ1-1; D unresolved. The CDR3 consists of 13 residues. V shed 0 bases and J shed 1 base, with 3 bases lying between them. The V gene's germline CDR1 is SGHNT and CDR2 YENEEA. The complete variable domain, with remaining parts taken from reference TRBV11-3 and TRBJ1-1, reads EAGVVQSPRYKIIEKKQPVAFWCNPISGHNTLYWYLQNLGQGPELLIRYENEEAVDDSQLPKDRFSAERLKGVDSTLKIQPAELGDSAVYLCASSLEANTEAFFGQGTRLTVV.

This clone was observed a handful of times. The genes are TRBV12-3 or TRBV12-4 and TRBJ1-1, with 7 bases aligning to TRBD1. The V and J ends lost 3 bases and 3 bases, in that order; junction bases with no gene match: 1. This CDR3 spans 13 amino acids. The CDR3 is CASSFDRDTEAFF. DNA for the CDR3: TGTGCCAGCAGTTTTGACAGGGACACTGAAGCTTTCTTT.

The chain carries TRBV7-3 and TRBJ1-1; TRBD1 aligns across 7 bases. The CDR3 is made up of 14 amino acids. The junction had 6 bases not matched to a gene; V was cut back by 0 bases and J by 8 bases. The germline CDR1 and CDR2 sequences are SGHTA and FQGTGA. For the CDR3, the DNA is TGTGCCAGCAGCTTAACAGGGGGCGCCATGGAAGCTTTCTTT. This translates into CASSLTGGAMEAFF. The full variable domain, completed using reference TRBV7-3 and TRBJ1-1, is GAGVSQTPSNKVTEKGKYVELRCDPISGHTALYWYRQSLGQGPEFLIYFQGTGAADDSGLPNDRFFAVRPEGSVSTLKIQRTERGDSAVYLCASSLTGGAMEAFFGQGTRLTVV.